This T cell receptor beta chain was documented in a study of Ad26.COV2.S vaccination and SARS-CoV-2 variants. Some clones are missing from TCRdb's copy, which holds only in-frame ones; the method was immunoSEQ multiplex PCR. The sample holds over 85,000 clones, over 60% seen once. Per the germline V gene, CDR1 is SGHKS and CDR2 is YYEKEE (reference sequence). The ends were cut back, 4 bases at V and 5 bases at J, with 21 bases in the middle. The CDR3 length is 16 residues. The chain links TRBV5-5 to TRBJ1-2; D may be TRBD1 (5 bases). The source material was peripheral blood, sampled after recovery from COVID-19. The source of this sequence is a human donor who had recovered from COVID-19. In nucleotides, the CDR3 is TGTGCCAGCAGCCCGGGGGTGGGCCCCGCGCTTTATGGCTACACCTTC. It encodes CASSPGVGPALYGYTF.